One sample yielded the 3 T cell receptor beta chains listed below, sequenced in a study of Ad26.COV2.S vaccination and SARS-CoV-2 variants. TCRdb keeps only in-frame clones here, not all; method: immunoSEQ multiplex PCR. This sample has hundreds of thousands of clones; approximately 81% occur once, and the top ten carry roughly 3.3%. Regarding treatment: around 19 received Ad26.COV2.S at low or high dose, single or two shots; about 5 received placebo; per-sample allocation not given. Day 63 after the first vaccine or placebo injection was the time point for sampling. The starting material was peripheral blood, obtained in a trial of Ad26.COV2.S vaccine versus placebo. The source of these receptors is a person aged 18 to 65 who received the Ad26.COV2.S COVID-19 vaccine or a placebo.

The chain links TRBV4-3 to TRBJ2-2; tentative D call: TRBD2 (6 bases). The germline V and J ends were trimmed by 1 base and 7 bases, with 19 bases remaining between them. Germline assignment: CDR1 LGHNA and CDR2 YSLEER. This CDR3 has 17 residues. The CDR3: CASSQAWAGSLSGELFF. CDR3 DNA: TGCGCCAGCAGCCAAGCGTGGGCGGGATCCCTGAGCGGGGAGCTGTTTTTT.

The chain uses TRBV19 and TRBJ1-5; D gene ambiguous. V was trimmed by 0 bases and J by 2 bases, leaving 11 bases between them. This CDR3 is 16 amino acids long. CDR1 is LNHDA, CDR2 SQIVND, per germline (reference sequence). The CDR3 reads CASSIEVLGGNQPQHF. The DNA for the CDR3 is TGTGCCAGTAGTATAGAAGTCCTAGGCGGCAATCAGCCCCAGCATTTT.

This clone has just a few counts. The genes are TRBV12-1 and TRBJ2-7; TRBD2, the table's D call, was not compared with the DNA. TRBV12-1 is a pseudogene locus. The length of the CDR3 is 17 residues. CDR3 in DNA: TGTGCCAGCAGCTCGGGACTAGCGGGAGGGGATTCCTACGAGCAGTACTTC. The encoded protein is CASSSGLAGGDSYEQYF.